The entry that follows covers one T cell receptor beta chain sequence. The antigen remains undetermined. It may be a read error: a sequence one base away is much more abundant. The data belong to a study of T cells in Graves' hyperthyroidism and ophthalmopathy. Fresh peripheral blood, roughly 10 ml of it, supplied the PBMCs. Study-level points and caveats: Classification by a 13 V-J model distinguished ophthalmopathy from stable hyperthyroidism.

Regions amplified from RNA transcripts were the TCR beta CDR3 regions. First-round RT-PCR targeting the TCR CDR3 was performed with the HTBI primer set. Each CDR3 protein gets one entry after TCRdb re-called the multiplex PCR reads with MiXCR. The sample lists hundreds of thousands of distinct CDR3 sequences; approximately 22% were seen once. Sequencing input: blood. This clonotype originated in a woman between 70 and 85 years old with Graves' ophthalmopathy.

CDR3 sequence reads: CASSFSQCAFF. CDR3 sequence (DNA): TGTGCCAGCAGTTTTTCACAGTGCGCTTTCTTT. The genes are TRBV12-3 or TRBV12-4 and TRBJ1-1, with D unclear. Trimming took off 3 bases at V and 11 bases at J, with 10 bases between the two ends. CDR3 length: 11 amino acids.